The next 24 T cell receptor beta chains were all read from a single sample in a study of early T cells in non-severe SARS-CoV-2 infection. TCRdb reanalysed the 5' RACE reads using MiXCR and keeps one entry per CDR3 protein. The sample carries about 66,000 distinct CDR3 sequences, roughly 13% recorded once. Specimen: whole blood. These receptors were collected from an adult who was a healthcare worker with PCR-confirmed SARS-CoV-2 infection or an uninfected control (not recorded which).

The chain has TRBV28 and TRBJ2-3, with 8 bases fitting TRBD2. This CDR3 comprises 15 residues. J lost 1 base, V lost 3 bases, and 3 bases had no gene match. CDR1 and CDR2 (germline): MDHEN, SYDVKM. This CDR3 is CASSFPSGRTDTQYF. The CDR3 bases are TGTGCCAGCAGTTTCCCTAGCGGGCGCACAGATACGCAGTATTTT.

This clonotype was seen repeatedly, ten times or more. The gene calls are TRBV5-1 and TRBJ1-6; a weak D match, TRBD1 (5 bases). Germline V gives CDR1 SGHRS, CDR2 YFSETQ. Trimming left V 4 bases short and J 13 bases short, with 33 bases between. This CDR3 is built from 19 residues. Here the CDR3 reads CASSPWGTGHGQRLTPLHF. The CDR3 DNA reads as TGCGCCAGCAGCCCTTGGGGGACGGGTCATGGGCAGAGACTCACCCCCCTCCACTTT.

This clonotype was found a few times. Here the CDR3 reads CASSQNRGQKLFF. The CDR3 nucleotides read TGTGCCAGCAGCCAGAACAGGGGGCAAAAACTGTTTTTT. V is TRBV6-1 and J is TRBJ1-4; the match to TRBD1 covers 9 bases. The CDR3 consists of 13 residues. Losses at the gene ends were 6 bases for V and 9 bases for J; bases not matched to a gene: 5. Germline-derived CDR1 and CDR2 are MNHNS and SASEGT.

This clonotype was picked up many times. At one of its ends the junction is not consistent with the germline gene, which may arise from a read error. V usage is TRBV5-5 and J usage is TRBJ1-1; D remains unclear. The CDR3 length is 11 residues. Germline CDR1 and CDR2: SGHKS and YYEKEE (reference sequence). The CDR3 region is CASSLKTEAFF. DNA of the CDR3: TGTGCCAGCAGCTTGAAAACTGAAGCTTTCTTT.

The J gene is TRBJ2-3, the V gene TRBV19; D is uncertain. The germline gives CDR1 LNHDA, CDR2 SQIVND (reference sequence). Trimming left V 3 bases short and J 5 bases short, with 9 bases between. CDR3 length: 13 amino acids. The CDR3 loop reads CASSIGVGDTQYF. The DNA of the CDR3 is TGTGCCAGTAGTATTGGAGTGGGAGATACGCAGTATTTT.

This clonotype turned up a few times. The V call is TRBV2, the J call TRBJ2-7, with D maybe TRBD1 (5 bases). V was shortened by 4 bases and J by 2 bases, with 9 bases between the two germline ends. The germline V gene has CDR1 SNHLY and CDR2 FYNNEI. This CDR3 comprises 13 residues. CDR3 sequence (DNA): TGTGCCAGCAGTGGACAGACCGCCTACGAGCAGTACTTC. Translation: CASSGQTAYEQYF.

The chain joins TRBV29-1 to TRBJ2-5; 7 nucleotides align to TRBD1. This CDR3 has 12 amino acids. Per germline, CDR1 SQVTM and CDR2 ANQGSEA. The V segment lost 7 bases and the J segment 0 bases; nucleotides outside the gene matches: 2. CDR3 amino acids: CSAGQDQETQYF. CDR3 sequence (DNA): TGCAGCGCTGGACAGGACCAAGAGACCCAGTACTTC. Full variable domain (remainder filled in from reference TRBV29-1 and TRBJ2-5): SAVISQKPSRDICQRGTSLTIQCQVDSQVTMMFWYRQQPGQSLTLIATANQGSEATYESGFVIDKFPISRPNLTFSTLTVSNMSPEDSSIYLCSAGQDQETQYFGPGTRLLVL.

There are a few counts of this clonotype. CDR3: CASSQSGQGGTEAFF. CDR3 coding DNA: TGTGCCAGCAGCCAATCGGGACAGGGAGGCACTGAAGCTTTCTTT. The chain employs TRBV3-1 and TRBJ1-1; 9 bases line up with TRBD1. The J segment lost 4 bases and the V segment lost 2 bases, leaving 5 bases of the junction unmatched. Germline CDR1 is LGHDT and CDR2 is YNNKEL (reference sequence). The CDR3 contains 15 residues.

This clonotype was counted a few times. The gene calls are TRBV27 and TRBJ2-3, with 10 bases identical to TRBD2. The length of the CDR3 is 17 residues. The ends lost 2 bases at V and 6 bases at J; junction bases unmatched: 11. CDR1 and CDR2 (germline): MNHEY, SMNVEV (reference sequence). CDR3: CASSLPPLAGVSDTQYF. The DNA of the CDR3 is TGTGCCAGCAGTTTACCCCCTCTAGCGGGAGTATCGGATACGCAGTATTTT.

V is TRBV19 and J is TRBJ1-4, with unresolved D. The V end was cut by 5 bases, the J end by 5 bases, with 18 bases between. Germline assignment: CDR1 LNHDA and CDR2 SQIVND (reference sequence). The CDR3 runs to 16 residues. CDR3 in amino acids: CASSHQIGWMNEKLFF. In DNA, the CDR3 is TGTGCCAGTAGTCACCAGATTGGTTGGATGAATGAAAAACTGTTTTTT.

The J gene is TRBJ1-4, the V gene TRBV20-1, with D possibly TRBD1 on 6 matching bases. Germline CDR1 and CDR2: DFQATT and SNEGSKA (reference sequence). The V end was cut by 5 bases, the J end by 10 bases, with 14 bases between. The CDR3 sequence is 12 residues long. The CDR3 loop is CSARPTGRKLFF. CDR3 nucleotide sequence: TGCAGTGCTCGCCCGACAGGCCGAAAACTGTTTTTT.

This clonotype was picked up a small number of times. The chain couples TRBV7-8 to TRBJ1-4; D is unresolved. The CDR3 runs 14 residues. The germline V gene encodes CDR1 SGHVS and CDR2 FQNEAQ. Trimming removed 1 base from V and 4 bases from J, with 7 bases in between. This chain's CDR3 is CASSLGTVNEKLFF. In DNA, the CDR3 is TGTGCCAGCAGCTTAGGAACAGTTAATGAAAAACTGTTTTTT.

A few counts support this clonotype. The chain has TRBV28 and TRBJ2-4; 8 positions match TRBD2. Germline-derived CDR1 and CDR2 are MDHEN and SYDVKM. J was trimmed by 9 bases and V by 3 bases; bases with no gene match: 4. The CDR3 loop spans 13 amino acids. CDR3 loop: CASSLEGLGIQYF. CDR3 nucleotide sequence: TGTGCCAGCAGTTTGGAGGGACTAGGCATTCAGTACTTC.

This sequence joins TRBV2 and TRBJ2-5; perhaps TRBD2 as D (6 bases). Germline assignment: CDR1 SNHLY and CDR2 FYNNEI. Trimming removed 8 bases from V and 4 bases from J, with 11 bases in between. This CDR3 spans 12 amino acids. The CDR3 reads CASGGRTETQYF. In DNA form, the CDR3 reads TGTGCCAGCGGGGGGAGAACAGAGACCCAGTACTTC.

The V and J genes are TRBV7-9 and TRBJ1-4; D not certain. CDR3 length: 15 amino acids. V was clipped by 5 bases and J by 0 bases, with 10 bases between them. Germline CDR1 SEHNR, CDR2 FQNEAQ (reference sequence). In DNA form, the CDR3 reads TGTGCCAGCAGCACTACACAAGCAACTAATGAAAAACTGTTTTTT. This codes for CASSTTQATNEKLFF.

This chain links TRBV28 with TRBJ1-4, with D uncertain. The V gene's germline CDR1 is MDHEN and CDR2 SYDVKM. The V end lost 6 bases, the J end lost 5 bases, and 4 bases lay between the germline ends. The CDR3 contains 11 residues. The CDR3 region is CASRENEKLFF. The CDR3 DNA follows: TGTGCCAGCAGAGAGAATGAAAAACTGTTTTTT.

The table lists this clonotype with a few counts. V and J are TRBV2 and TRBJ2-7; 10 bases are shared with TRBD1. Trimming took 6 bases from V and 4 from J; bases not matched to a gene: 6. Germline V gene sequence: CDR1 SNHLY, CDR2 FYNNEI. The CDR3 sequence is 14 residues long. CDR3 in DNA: TGTGCCAGCAGCCAGGACAGGGGGAGGTACGAGCAGTACTTC. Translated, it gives CASSQDRGRYEQYF.

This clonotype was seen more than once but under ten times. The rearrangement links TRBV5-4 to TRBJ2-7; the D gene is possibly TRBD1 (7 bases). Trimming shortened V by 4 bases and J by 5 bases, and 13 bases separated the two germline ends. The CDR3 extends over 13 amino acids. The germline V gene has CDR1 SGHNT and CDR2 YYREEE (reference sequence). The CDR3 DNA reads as TGTGCCAGCAGCACCCCAGGGGGGAACGAGCAGTACTTC. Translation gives CASSTPGGNEQYF.

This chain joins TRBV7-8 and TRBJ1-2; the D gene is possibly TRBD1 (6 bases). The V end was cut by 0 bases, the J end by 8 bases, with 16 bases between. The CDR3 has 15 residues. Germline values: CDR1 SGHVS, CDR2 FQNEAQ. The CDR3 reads CASSLAGTSIDGYTF. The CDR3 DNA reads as TGTGCCAGCAGCTTAGCCGGGACATCTATCGACGGCTACACCTTC.

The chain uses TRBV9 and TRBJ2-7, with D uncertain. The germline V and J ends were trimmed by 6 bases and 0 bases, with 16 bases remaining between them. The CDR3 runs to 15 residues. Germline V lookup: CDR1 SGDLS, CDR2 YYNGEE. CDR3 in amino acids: CASTPAIDNSYEQYF. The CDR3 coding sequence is TGTGCCAGCACCCCGGCCATTGACAACTCCTACGAGCAGTACTTC.

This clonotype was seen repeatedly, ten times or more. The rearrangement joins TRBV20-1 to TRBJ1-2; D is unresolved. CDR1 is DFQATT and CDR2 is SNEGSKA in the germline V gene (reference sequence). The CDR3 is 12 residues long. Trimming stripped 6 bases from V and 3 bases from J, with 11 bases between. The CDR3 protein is CSANAVDYGYTF. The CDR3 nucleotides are TGCAGTGCAAATGCCGTGGACTATGGCTACACCTTC.

Here the CDR3 reads CAISEGQGQKETQYF. CDR3 nucleotide sequence: TGTGCCATCAGTGAGGGACAGGGCCAGAAAGAGACCCAGTACTTC. The chain combines TRBV10-3 with TRBJ2-5; 8 bases are shared with TRBD1. This CDR3 region has 15 residues. V gave up 2 bases and J gave up 3 bases; unmatched junction bases: 5. Germline V CDR1 and CDR2: ENHRY, SYGVKD.

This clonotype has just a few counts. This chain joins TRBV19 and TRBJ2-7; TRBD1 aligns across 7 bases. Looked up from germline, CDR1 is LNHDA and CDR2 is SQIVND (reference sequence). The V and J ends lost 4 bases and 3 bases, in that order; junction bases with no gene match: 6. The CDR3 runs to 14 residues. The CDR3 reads CASSKQGSFYEQYF. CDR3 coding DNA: TGTGCCAGTAGTAAACAGGGGAGTTTCTACGAGCAGTACTTC.

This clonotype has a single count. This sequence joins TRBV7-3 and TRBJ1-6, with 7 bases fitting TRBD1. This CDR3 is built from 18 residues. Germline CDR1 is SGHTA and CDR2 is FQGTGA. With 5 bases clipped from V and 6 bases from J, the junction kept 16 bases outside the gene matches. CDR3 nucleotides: TGTGCCAGCAGCCGAAGACCGGGACAGCCTGTAATTAATTCACCCCTCCACTTT. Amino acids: CASSRRPGQPVINSPLHF.